These 8 T cell receptor beta chains share one sample of origin, sequenced in a study of tumor-infiltrating lymphocytes in primary liver carcinoma. Investigators took RNA and DNA out together from 20-30 mg of unsorted bulk tissue. TCR beta cDNA was prepared out of roughly 500 ng total RNA by means of a constant-region primer. ARM-PCR was slightly modified, and three nested multiplex PCR rounds with it gave rise to the TCR beta libraries. The opening two PCR rounds, approximately 10 cycles each, paired TRBV1-TRBV30 forward primers with a C-beta reverse primer. TCRdb re-called the multiplex PCR reads with MiXCR, one entry per CDR3 protein. The sample has 45,000 to 55,000 distinct CDR3 sequences; around 64% are singletons. Input material: liver tumor tissue from sampling region 5. Subset defined: tumor region T5, tumor centre. These receptor sequences come from a man aged 35 to 55 with primary liver carcinoma and hepatitis B virus infection.

This clonotype was found many times. The chain is built from TRBV12-3 or TRBV12-4 and TRBJ2-7; D gene ambiguous. CDR3 length: 14 residues. The ends were cut back, 0 bases at V and 1 base at J, with 7 bases in the middle. The CDR3 here is CASSLAFASYEQYF. The CDR3 DNA reads as TGTGCCAGCAGTTTAGCGTTTGCGTCCTACGAGCAGTACTTC.

In the case of this clonotype: One end of the junction does not line up with germline, which may come from a read error. The V gene is TRBV11-2, the J gene TRBJ2-5, with 11 positions matching TRBD2. CDR1 is SGHAT, CDR2 FQNNGV, per germline. The CDR3 totals 16 residues. CDR3 in amino acids: CVSSSRVAGGSETQYF. In DNA, the CDR3 is TGTGTCAGCAGCTCCCGAGTAGCGGGAGGGTCGGAGACTCAGTACTTC. The whole variable domain, filled in from reference TRBV11-2 and TRBJ2-5, reads EAGVAQSPRYKIIEKRQSVAFWCNPISGHATLYWYQQILGQGPKLLIQFQNNGVVDDSQLPKDRFSAERLKGVDSTLKIQPAKLEDSAVYLCVSSSRVAGGSETQYFGPGTRLLVL.

With respect to this clonotype: A read error is likely, as this CDR3 ends without the conserved phenylalanine or tryptophan. The V gene is TRBV28, the J gene TRBJ2-7; the match to TRBD2 covers 8 bases. Unmatched junction bases numbered 22, after V lost 3 bases and J lost 9 bases. This CDR3 is built from 18 residues. Germline assignment: CDR1 MDHEN and CDR2 SYDVKM. CDR3 in amino acids: CASSLEEGGRSRARGQYI. In nucleotides, the CDR3 is TGTGCCAGCAGTTTGGAAGAGGGCGGGAGGTCTCGGGCCCGCGGGCAGTACATC.

Ten or more counts support this clonotype. The rearrangement uses TRBV5-1 and TRBJ2-5; no reliable D call. Trimming pared 0 bases from V and 1 base from J, leaving 13 bases between. CDR3 length: 16 amino acids. CDR1 and CDR2 from the germline V gene are SGHRS and YFSETQ. Written as DNA, the CDR3 is TGCGCCAGCAGCTTGGAGGGTGGAAAACCCCAAGAGACCCAGTACTTC. Translated: CASSLEGGKPQETQYF.

A word on this clonotype: Relative to the germline gene, one junction end is altered; a read error may explain this. V usage is TRBV7-3 and J usage is TRBJ1-1; D not resolved. This CDR3 has 13 amino acids. Germline-derived CDR1 and CDR2 are SGHTA and FQGTGA. The CDR3 DNA sequence: TGTGACAGCAGCTTAAAGGGTTCCACTGAAGCTTTCTTT. Its translation: CDSSLKGSTEAFF.

This clonotype occurred a few times. The junction departs from germline at one end; a sequencing error may be responsible. The chain has TRBV29-1 and TRBJ2-2, with TRBD2 as a possible D gene (6 bases). The CDR3 is made up of 13 amino acids. Germline V CDR1 and CDR2: SQVTM, ANQGSEA. CDR3 in DNA: TGCAGCGTTCTCAGGGAGGACACCGAGGAGCTGTTTTTT. Translating gives CSVLREDTEELFF.

Concerning this clonotype: This CDR3 is missing its conserved last phenylalanine or tryptophan, likely due to a read error. V usage is TRBV11-1 and J usage is TRBJ2-5; the D gene is possibly TRBD2 (5 bases). This CDR3 has 15 amino acids. Germline V lookup: CDR1 SGHAT, CDR2 FQDESV (reference sequence). In nucleotides, the CDR3 is TGTACCAGCAGCTTGGAGGCGAGGCCCCAAGAGACCCAGTACCTC. Encoded protein: CTSSLEARPQETQYL.

With regard to this clonotype: A single base separates this from a much larger clone, so it may be a read error. The chain carries TRBV30 and TRBJ2-1; perhaps TRBD2 as D (5 bases). Germline CDR1 and CDR2: GTSNPN and SVGIG (reference sequence). Trimming removed 5 bases from V and 6 bases from J, with 17 bases in between. This CDR3 has 14 residues. The CDR3: CAWYRGPEGNEQFF. CDR3 sequence (DNA): TGTGCCTGGTACCGAGGGCCTGAAGGCAATGAGCAGTTCTTC.